This is a list of T cell receptor beta chains from one sample in a study of memory CD4+ T cells and cytomegalovirus serostatus. The repertoire was sequenced with immunoSEQ multiplex PCR; TCRdb's copy has only in-frame clones and lacks some. The table shows some 50,000 clones, with 70% to 80% occurring only once. Specimen: memory CD4+ T cells from blood. The receptors were sampled from an adult in good health and CMV-seronegative. CDR3s include the opening cysteine and the closing phenylalanine or tryptophan. Each record gives: clone size, CDR3 length, J gene, V gene, D gene, CDR3 DNA, CDR3 protein. A D gene is named only where the DNA matches it firmly. Clone size appears in some rows only: once, few, many, or a class for an expanded clone.

size: -; length: 17; J: TRBJ1-6; V: TRBV6-1; D: TRBD1; DNA: TGTGCCAGCAGTGTATTGGGACAGATCAACAGGAATTCACCCCTCCACTTT; CDR3: CASSVLGQINRNSPLHF
size: -; length: 14; J: TRBJ1-5; V: TRBV6-1; D: -; DNA: TGTGCCAGCAGTGAAGCGCCGACGAGCCAGCCCCAGCATTTT; CDR3: CASSEAPTSQPQHF
size: -; length: 12; J: TRBJ1-1; V: TRBV7-9; D: -; DNA: TGTGCCAGCAGCCTCGACAGTTTTGAAGCTTTCTTT; CDR3: CASSLDSFEAFF
size: -; length: 15; J: TRBJ2-5; V: TRBV5-4; D: TRBD1; DNA: TGTGCCAGCAGCTTGGGGGACAGGGGGCGAGAGACCCAGTACTTC; CDR3: CASSLGDRGRETQYF
size: many; length: 12; J: TRBJ1-5; V: TRBV10-1; D: -; DNA: TGCGCCAGCAGCGCAGGCAATCAGCCCCAGCATTTT; CDR3: CASSAGNQPQHF
size: once; length: 14; J: TRBJ2-3; V: TRBV7-3; D: -; DNA: TGTGCCAGCAGTTATTCCTCTAGCGTAGATACGCAGTATTTT; CDR3: CASSYSSSVDTQYF
size: once; length: 16; J: TRBJ1-4; V: TRBV27; D: -; DNA: TGTGCCAGCCGCTCCCAGCTCGGTGCAACTAATGAAAAACTGTTTTTT; CDR3: CASRSQLGATNEKLFF
size: -; length: 11; J: TRBJ1-3; V: TRBV13; D: -; DNA: TGTGCCAGCCAAACTGGAAACACCATATATTTT; CDR3: CASQTGNTIYF
size: -; length: 17; J: TRBJ2-5; V: TRBV7-2; D: -; DNA: TGTGCCAGCAGCCCGCCAGGGCGGGGGCCCCACGAAGAGACCCAGTACTTC; CDR3: CASSPPGRGPHEETQYF
size: -; length: 15; J: TRBJ1-1; V: TRBV14; D: -; DNA: TGTGCCAGCAGCCAAGAGGTAGTGCGGAACACTGAAGCTTTCTTT; CDR3: CASSQEVVRNTEAFF
size: -; length: 14; J: TRBJ2-7; V: TRBV4-2; D: -; DNA: TGTGCCAGCAGCCGTGAAGGGGTGTCCTACGAGCAGTACTTC; CDR3: CASSREGVSYEQYF
size: once; length: 17; J: TRBJ2-4; V: TRBV7-2; D: -; DNA: TGTGCCAGCAGCTCCGGACTAACAAATCTAGCCAAAAACATTCAGTACTTC; CDR3: CASSSGLTNLAKNIQYF
size: once; length: 22; J: TRBJ2-4; V: TRBV21-1; D: -; DNA: TGTGCCAGCAATATGGGGGGGCTACAAGGTCCCCCAAGGACTCTAGCCAAAAACATTCAGTACTTC; CDR3: CASNMGGLQGPPRTLAKNIQYF
size: -; length: 17; J: TRBJ2-1; V: TRBV18; D: -; DNA: TGTGCCAGCTCACGACTGTCTGGGCGGGGCTCCTACAATGAGCAGTTCTTC; CDR3: CASSRLSGRGSYNEQFF
size: once; length: 15; J: TRBJ1-3; V: TRBV27; D: -; DNA: TGTGCCAGCAGCTCCGGGGGCTTGGCAGGAAACACCATATATTTT; CDR3: CASSSGGLAGNTIYF
size: -; length: 14; J: TRBJ1-1; V: TRBV6-5; D: -; DNA: TGTGCCAGCTCTGCAGGAAGAGGAAACACTGAAGCTTTCTTT; CDR3: CASSAGRGNTEAFF
size: -; length: 16; J: TRBJ1-3; V: TRBV11-2; D: TRBD1; DNA: TGTGCCAGCAGCTTAGCGGGACAGGGTGTTGGAAACACCATATATTTT; CDR3: CASSLAGQGVGNTIYF
size: once; length: 16; J: TRBJ2-2; V: TRBV19; D: TRBD1; DNA: TGTGCCAGTAGTATCAGGACAGGGGGCCACACCGGGGAGCTGTTTTTT; CDR3: CASSIRTGGHTGELFF
size: -; length: 15; J: TRBJ2-2; V: TRBV28; D: -; DNA: TGTGCCAGCAGTCTACTATCGTCGCGCACCGGGGAGCTGTTTTTT; CDR3: CASSLLSSRTGELFF
size: once; length: 13; J: TRBJ2-7; V: TRBV2; D: -; DNA: TGTGCCAGCAGTGAGACAGAGGCCTACGAGCAGTACTTC; CDR3: CASSETEAYEQYF
size: -; length: 14; J: TRBJ1-1; V: TRBV19; D: -; DNA: TGTGCCAGTAGTATCCGACAGCAAAATCCTGAAGCTTTCTTT; CDR3: CASSIRQQNPEAFF
size: -; length: 19; J: TRBJ2-7; V: TRBV5-6; D: TRBD1; DNA: TGTGCCAGCAGCTCTGTCCCGGGACAGCCACGCCGGGACTCCTACGAGCAGTACTTC; CDR3: CASSSVPGQPRRDSYEQYF
size: -; length: 14; J: TRBJ1-2; V: TRBV19; D: -; DNA: TGTGCCAGTACCCTTCGGACAGATAACTATGGCTACACCTTC; CDR3: CASTLRTDNYGYTF
size: -; length: 17; J: TRBJ2-2; V: TRBV7-6; D: TRBD2; DNA: TGTGCCAGCAGCTTAATGTCTGGGAGGGCGGTCACCGGGGAGCTGTTTTTT; CDR3: CASSLMSGRAVTGELFF
size: few; length: 14; J: TRBJ1-1; V: TRBV5-1; D: -; DNA: TGCGCCAGCAGGAAGGGGGGGTTCGGCACTGAAGCTTTCTTT; CDR3: CASRKGGFGTEAFF
size: -; length: 15; J: TRBJ2-5; V: TRBV28; D: TRBD2; DNA: TGTGCCAGCAGTATACTAGCGGGGGGTACAGGGACCCAGTACTTC; CDR3: CASSILAGGTGTQYF
size: -; length: 16; J: TRBJ2-2; V: TRBV19; D: -; DNA: TGTGCCAGTAGTATTCCATGGGACCCGAACACCGGGGAGCTGTTTTTT; CDR3: CASSIPWDPNTGELFF
size: few; length: 16; J: TRBJ2-7; V: TRBV10-2; D: TRBD1; DNA: TGCGCCAGCAGTAATCCAGGGGGCGGCCTTAGCTACGAGCAGTACTTC; CDR3: CASSNPGGGLSYEQYF
size: -; length: 14; J: TRBJ2-2; V: TRBV6-1; D: -; DNA: TGTGCCAGCAGAAGCCTGTGGAACACCGGGGAGCTGTTTTTT; CDR3: CASRSLWNTGELFF
size: -; length: 12; J: TRBJ1-3; V: TRBV7-9; D: TRBD1; DNA: TGTGCCAGCGGACAGGGGGGTAACACCATATATTTT; CDR3: CASGQGGNTIYF
size: -; length: 15; J: TRBJ1-1; V: TRBV25-1; D: TRBD1; DNA: TGTGCCAGCGGAAGGGAGGGACAGTCGAACACTGAAGCTTTCTTT; CDR3: CASGREGQSNTEAFF
size: -; length: 13; J: TRBJ2-1; V: TRBV4-3; D: -; DNA: TGCGCCAGTGGCGGAGGGATATACAATGAGCAGTTCTTC; CDR3: CASGGGIYNEQFF
size: once; length: 13; J: TRBJ2-7; V: TRBV9; D: -; DNA: TGTGCCAGCAGCGTAGGTCCCCTCTACGAGCAGTACTTC; CDR3: CASSVGPLYEQYF
size: -; length: 16; J: TRBJ1-5; V: TRBV4-3; D: -; DNA: TGCGCCAGCAGCCAAGATCGGCAGAATAGCAATCAGCCCCAGCATTTT; CDR3: CASSQDRQNSNQPQHF
size: -; length: 14; J: TRBJ2-2; V: TRBV5-6; D: -; DNA: TGTGCCAGCAGCCGAAGAGGTGGGACCGGGGAGCTGTTTTTT; CDR3: CASSRRGGTGELFF
size: -; length: 16; J: TRBJ2-7; V: TRBV6-5; D: -; DNA: TGTGCCAGCAGTTCCCCCAAGGGGTCCGCAACCTACGAGCAGTACTTC; CDR3: CASSSPKGSATYEQYF
size: once; length: 16; J: TRBJ2-3; V: TRBV7-8; D: TRBD2; DNA: TGTGCCAGCAGCCTTATTGGGACTAGCGGGCCAGATACGCAGTATTTT; CDR3: CASSLIGTSGPDTQYF
size: -; length: 14; J: TRBJ2-4; V: TRBV28; D: -; DNA: TGTGCCAGCAGTTACGTGAATTCCAAAAACATTCAGTACTTC; CDR3: CASSYVNSKNIQYF
size: -; length: 14; J: TRBJ1-1; V: TRBV19; D: -; DNA: TGTGCCAGTAAAGGGACACCGACGAACACTGAAGCTTTCTTT; CDR3: CASKGTPTNTEAFF
size: -; length: 13; J: TRBJ1-5; V: TRBV19; D: TRBD1; DNA: TGTGCCAGCCGACAGGGAAGCAATCAGCCCCAGCATTTT; CDR3: CASRQGSNQPQHF
size: -; length: 17; J: TRBJ1-3; V: TRBV2; D: TRBD1; DNA: TGTGCCAGCACCTCACAGGGGGCTCCCAGCTCTGGAAACACCATATATTTT; CDR3: CASTSQGAPSSGNTIYF